This is a list of T cell receptor beta chains from one sample in a study of cytomegalovirus exposure and HLA in healthy donors. Clones were sequenced by immunoSEQ multiplex PCR, and TCRdb holds only the in-frame ones, with some missing. The sample yields approximately 150,000 clones, about 88% seen once. The specimen was PBMCs. These TCRs come from a man aged 18-30 years in good health and CMV-seropositive. CDR3s include the opening cysteine and the closing phenylalanine or tryptophan. A D gene is named only where the DNA matches it firmly. The size field is filled for only some rows; it gives once, few, many or a size class.

v_gene	j_gene	d_gene	abundance	CDR3aa	CDR3nt
TRBV7-3	TRBJ2-7	NA	NA	CASSVEQGPGYEQYF	TGTGCCAGCAGCGTGGAACAGGGCCCCGGCTACGAGCAGTACTTC
TRBV9	TRBJ2-2	NA	NA	CASSVVSTGELFF	TGTGCCAGCAGCGTAGTGAGCACCGGGGAGCTGTTTTTT
TRBV7-6	TRBJ2-3	TRBD2	NA	CASSLDPSGGSDTQYF	TGTGCCAGCAGCTTAGACCCTAGCGGGGGTTCAGATACGCAGTATTTT
TRBV27	TRBJ1-6	NA	NA	CASSFTGTLNSPLHF	TGTGCCAGCAGTTTCACAGGGACCCTTAATTCACCCCTCCACTTT
TRBV7-9	TRBJ2-5	NA	NA	CASSRGQETQYF	TGTGCCAGCAGCCGGGGCCAAGAGACCCAGTACTTC
TRBV6-5	TRBJ2-1	NA	few	CASSTGYRVDEQFF	TGTGCCAGCAGTACAGGCTACAGGGTAGATGAGCAGTTCTTC
TRBV11-3	TRBJ2-5	NA	NA	CASRRQFQETQYF	TGTGCCAGCAGGAGACAGTTTCAAGAGACCCAGTACTTC
TRBV15	TRBJ2-3	TRBD2	few	CATRGAGDTDTQYF	TGTGCCACCAGGGGAGCGGGGGACACAGATACGCAGTATTTT
TRBV6-1	TRBJ1-1	NA	NA	CASLDIWRTEAFF	TGTGCCAGCTTGGACATCTGGCGGACTGAAGCTTTCTTT
TRBV27	TRBJ1-1	NA	NA	CASSLSWGAEAFF	TGTGCCAGCAGTTTATCCTGGGGGGCTGAAGCTTTCTTT
TRBV29-1	TRBJ1-1	NA	NA	CSVEPRAGTEAFF	TGCAGCGTTGAGCCCAGGGCTGGCACTGAAGCTTTCTTT
TRBV25-1	TRBJ2-2	NA	NA	CASSEVRRSGVTGELFF	TGTGCCAGCAGTGAAGTACGGAGGAGTGGGGTCACCGGGGAGCTGTTTTTT
TRBV15	TRBJ2-3	TRBD2	NA	CATSRGLAGTDTQYF	TGTGCCACCAGCAGGGGACTAGCGGGCACAGATACGCAGTATTTT
TRBV11-3	TRBJ1-1	NA	once	CASSLVRGRWTEAFF	TGTGCCAGCAGCTTAGTGCGGGGGCGTTGGACTGAAGCTTTCTTT
TRBV9	TRBJ2-5	TRBD2	NA	CASSVGGQETQYF	TGTGCCAGCAGCGTGGGGGGGCAAGAGACCCAGTACTTC
TRBV15	TRBJ1-6	NA	few	CATSGRVRSPLHF	TGTGCCACCAGCGGCAGGGTACGGTCACCCCTCCACTTT